This TCR beta chain is drawn from a study of blood T cell repertoires in COVID-19. Study in general: Whether acute or convalescent, the COVID-19 samples came from the United States, Italy and Spain. The cDNA or gDNA used as material had been derived from T cells, B-cell-depleted T cells, or PBMCs.

This CDR3 region has 14 residues. V lost 4 bases and J 1 base, leaving 10 bases between the germline ends. Germline V gene sequence: CDR1 SEHNR, CDR2 FQNEAQ (reference sequence). Two negative PCRs, clearance, or symptom resolution were required of recovered Cohort 3 donors. Assay: immunoSEQ multiplex PCR; the TCRdb copy retains only in-frame clones and omits some. This table has under 350,000 clones, about nine tenths appearing once. The V and J genes are TRBV7-9 and TRBJ1-1; D remains unclear. The sequenced sample was PBMCs or T cells enriched from blood (not recorded which). This receptor was identified in a man aged 55 to 70 who had recovered from COVID-19. Here the CDR3 DNA reads TGTGCCAGCAGCTACCCTGAGGGGAACACTGAAGCTTTCTTT. Amino acids: CASSYPEGNTEAFF.